The 20 T cell receptor beta chains below come from one sample, sequenced in a study of T cell responses to AZD1222 COVID-19 vaccine. Profiling relied on immunoSEQ multiplex PCR, and the TCRdb table lists in-frame clones only, not all of them. The sample consists of around 120,000 clones, about 90% of them appearing once. The sequencing here drew on peripheral blood, taken on day 0 of AZD1222 vaccination. The source is an adult in good health.

CDR3 sequence (DNA): TGTGCCAGCAGCTTACAGGGTTCCGACGAGCAGTACTTC. This translates into CASSLQGSDEQYF. The chain links TRBV11-1 to TRBJ2-7; a possible D gene is TRBD1 (5 bases). Germline loops: CDR1 SGHAT, CDR2 FQDESV (reference sequence). The CDR3 totals 13 residues. Between the trimmed V and J ends, which lost 2 bases and 5 bases, there was a span of 10 bases.

The CDR3 region is CAWSVRVRAYEQYF. CDR3 sequence (DNA): TGTGCCTGGAGTGTCCGAGTCAGGGCGTACGAGCAGTACTTC. The V gene is TRBV30, the J gene TRBJ2-7; a possible D gene is TRBD1 (5 bases). Germline V CDR1 and CDR2: GTSNPN, SVGIG (reference sequence). V lost 0 bases and J lost 4, with 13 bases in between. This CDR3 is built from 14 residues.

This rearrangement joins TRBV9 to TRBJ2-7; perhaps D is TRBD1 or TRBD2 (6 bases each). This CDR3 is 15 amino acids long. CDR1 is SGDLS and CDR2 is YYNGEE in the germline V gene. Trimming cost V 0 bases and J 2 bases, with 12 bases left between them. The CDR3: CASSVGWGAPYEQYF. CDR3 DNA: TGTGCCAGCAGCGTAGGATGGGGGGCCCCCTACGAGCAGTACTTC.

This clone was observed once. V is TRBV29-1 and J is TRBJ1-5, with D perhaps matching TRBD1 (5 bases). Germline CDR1 is SQVTM and CDR2 is ANQGSEA. The CDR3 covers 14 residues. The V end lost 6 bases, the J end lost 0 bases, and 12 bases lay between the germline ends. CDR3 bases: TGCAGCGTCTCTACAGGAAGTAGCAATCAGCCCCAGCATTTT. Protein sequence: CSVSTGSSNQPQHF.

The chain recombines TRBV10-3 with TRBJ1-2; no reliable D call. V shed 5 bases and J shed 4 bases, with 11 bases lying between them. Germline V gene lookup returns CDR1 ENHRY and CDR2 SYGVKD. The CDR3 is 13 amino acids. The CDR3 is CAISHQTGYGYTF. The CDR3 nucleotides read TGTGCCATCAGTCATCAGACGGGCTATGGCTACACCTTC.

This chain links TRBV30 with TRBJ1-4; tentatively, D is TRBD1 (6 bases). Between the trimmed V and J ends, which lost 1 base and 5 bases, there was a span of 8 bases. The germline gives CDR1 GTSNPN, CDR2 SVGIG (reference sequence). The CDR3 totals 13 residues. The CDR3 nucleotides are TGTGCCTGGAGTGCGGGACAAAATGAAAAACTGTTTTTT. It yields the protein CAWSAGQNEKLFF.

The chain combines TRBV19 with TRBJ1-6; D unresolved. The CDR3 spans 17 residues. Trimming removed 3 bases from V and 0 bases from J, with 12 bases in between. Germline V CDR1 and CDR2: LNHDA, SQIVND (reference sequence). CDR3 DNA: TGTGCCAGTAGTATGATCTCCGCATCCTCCTATAATTCACCCCTCCACTTT. Residues: CASSMISASSYNSPLHF. Together with reference TRBV19 and TRBJ1-6, the CDR3 gives the full variable domain: DGGITQSPKYLFRKEGQNVTLSCEQNLNHDAMYWYRQDPGQGLRLIYYSQIVNDFQKGDIAEGYSVSREKKESFPLTVTSAQKNPTAFYLCASSMISASSYNSPLHFGNGTRLTVT.

This rearrangement joins TRBV28 to TRBJ2-4; 9 bases map to TRBD2. Germline V lookup: CDR1 MDHEN, CDR2 SYDVKM. This CDR3 is 16 amino acids long. V shed 6 bases and J 4 bases; nucleotides not matched to a gene: 10. CDR3 DNA: TGTGCCAGCAGCTTCCCGGCTAGCGGGACGAAAAACATTCAGTACTTC. Amino acid sequence: CASSFPASGTKNIQYF. The whole variable domain, remainder taken from reference TRBV28 and TRBJ2-4, is DVKVTQSSRYLVKRTGEKVFLECVQDMDHENMFWYRQDPGLGLRLIYFSYDVKMKEKGDIPEGYSVSREKKERFSLILESASTNQTSMYLCASSFPASGTKNIQYFGAGTRLSVL.

In its sample, this clone was seen once. The CDR3: CASSQTSGVSAKNIQYF. The CDR3 nucleotides read TGCGCCAGCAGCCAAACTAGCGGAGTCTCGGCCAAAAACATTCAGTACTTC. This chain connects TRBV4-1 to TRBJ2-4; TRBD2 matches at 8 bases. V shed 2 bases and J 1 base; nucleotides not matched to a gene: 7. The CDR3 is 17 amino acids. Germline lookup yields CDR1 MGHRA and CDR2 YSYEKL.

The rearrangement uses TRBV29-1 and TRBJ2-4, with D tentatively TRBD1 (6 bases). Germline CDR1 SQVTM, CDR2 ANQGSEA. Trimming left V 5 bases short and J 5 bases short, with 13 bases between. This CDR3 region has 13 residues. As DNA, the CDR3 is TGCAGCGTTATCCTCCAGGGGCAAAACATTCAGTACTTC. Amino acid sequence: CSVILQGQNIQYF. Full variable domain (rest looked up from reference TRBV29-1 and TRBJ2-4): SAVISQKPSRDICQRGTSLTIQCQVDSQVTMMFWYRQQPGQSLTLIATANQGSEATYESGFVIDKFPISRPNLTFSTLTVSNMSPEDSSIYLCSVILQGQNIQYFGAGTRLSVL.

This CDR3 is CASSFPLGEQYF. The CDR3 coding sequence is TGTGCCAGCAGCTTTCCGTTAGGCGAGCAGTACTTC. This chain uses TRBV7-8 with TRBJ2-7, with D hard to call. V dropped 3 bases and J dropped 6 bases, with 9 bases sitting between them. This CDR3 contains 12 residues. Germline V lookup: CDR1 SGHVS, CDR2 FQNEAQ.

The chain has TRBV9 and TRBJ1-6, with a weak D call TRBD1 (5 bases). Trimming took 3 bases from V and 13 from J, leaving 20 bases between them. The germline V gene encodes CDR1 SGDLS and CDR2 YYNGEE. The CDR3 spans 15 residues. The CDR3 here is CASSGGGNGRIPLHF. The CDR3 DNA reads as TGTGCCAGCAGCGGGGGCGGCAACGGCCGGATCCCCCTCCACTTT.

This chain uses TRBV19 with TRBJ1-2; D is undetermined. The V gene lost 4 bases and the J gene lost 4 bases, with 7 bases spanning the gap. CDR3 length: 12 amino acids. From germline, CDR1 is LNHDA and CDR2 SQIVND (reference sequence). In DNA, the CDR3 is TGTGCCAGTAGTACCATTCTCTATGGCTACACCTTC. Amino acids: CASSTILYGYTF.

This chain joins TRBV5-1 and TRBJ1-1; no definite D call. Germline CDR1 and CDR2: SGHRS and YFSETQ. This CDR3 is built from 15 residues. Trimming cost V 3 bases and J 4 bases, with 16 bases left between them. The CDR3 protein is CASSWGGFSGTEAFF. CDR3 sequence (DNA): TGCGCCAGCAGCTGGGGAGGGTTTTCGGGCACTGAAGCTTTCTTT.

The V and J genes are TRBV2 and TRBJ2-7; unclear D gene. Trimming shortened V by 10 bases and J by 3 bases, and 13 bases separated the two germline ends. The CDR3 is 12 residues long. From germline, CDR1 is SNHLY and CDR2 FYNNEI. CDR3 residues: CAILADFYEQYF. DNA for the CDR3: TGTGCCATCTTGGCGGATTTCTACGAGCAGTACTTC.

This chain uses TRBV27 with TRBJ2-5, with TRBD1 identical over 7 bases. The CDR3 runs to 16 residues. CDR1 MNHEY and CDR2 SMNVEV come from the germline V gene (reference sequence). V shed 3 bases, J shed 5 bases, and the junction held 12 bases outside the gene matches. CDR3 sequence: CASSLAPLTGSETQYF. The DNA for the CDR3 is TGTGCCAGCAGTTTGGCGCCCTTGACAGGGTCGGAGACCCAGTACTTC.

V is TRBV3-1 (or the pseudogene TRBV3-2) and J is TRBJ1-6; D uncertain. The CDR3 is made up of 11 amino acids. V was pared by 0 bases and J by 13 bases, with 4 bases between. Germline CDR1 LGHDT, CDR2 YNNKEL (reference sequence). The CDR3 loop is CASSQEGPLHF. As DNA, the CDR3 is TGTGCCAGCAGCCAAGAGGGGCCCCTCCACTTT.

The chain is built from TRBV11-2 and TRBJ1-2; 8 nucleotides line up with TRBD1. This CDR3 contains 15 residues. J lost 4 bases, V lost 0 bases, and 4 bases had no gene match. The germline CDR1 and CDR2 sequences are SGHAT and FQNNGV. The CDR3 loop reads CASSLEAGGFYGYTF. The CDR3, as DNA: TGTGCCAGCAGCTTAGAGGCAGGGGGCTTCTATGGCTACACCTTC.

V gene TRBV5-6 combines with J gene TRBJ2-5; D unclear. Germline assignment: CDR1 SGHDT and CDR2 YYEEEE. CDR3 length: 15 amino acids. V lost 7 bases to trimming and J lost 6 bases, with 22 bases between them. CDR3 sequence: CASRLLVEQKKTQYF. The CDR3 DNA follows: TGTGCCAGCCGTCTCCTAGTAGAACAAAAGAAGACCCAGTACTTC.

The chain combines TRBV2 with TRBJ2-2, with 7 bases that match TRBD2. V dropped 4 bases and J dropped 5; count of bases not matched to a gene: 7. The CDR3 has 15 amino acids. Per germline, CDR1 SNHLY and CDR2 FYNNEI. CDR3 nucleotide sequence: TGTGCCAGCAGTGCCCGGCGTAGCGGGACCGGGGAGCTGTTTTTT. Encoded protein: CASSARRSGTGELFF.